These 22 T cell receptor beta chains originate from one sample sequenced in a study of post-analysis software for immune sequencing data (dated by TCRdb to the mid-2010s). What the authors observed across the whole study: Four or five TRBV segments, including TRBV5-6, TRBV5-1 and TRBV20-1, were significantly more frequent in patients than controls.

The library was produced with PCR. These reads were obtained on an Illumina HiSeq 2500. To reduce PCR and sequencing biases, unique molecular identifiers were incorporated into the TCR beta cDNA libraries. TCRdb took the public reads, trimmed them with fastp at Q25, ran MiXCR for clone calling and kept in-frame beta chains. Entries are consolidated by CDR3 protein sequence, retaining the most common genes and DNA. A total of 180,000 or so distinct CDR3 sequences appear in this sample, over 25% of them only once. Together, the top ten hold roughly 3.4% of the sample. No antigen has been identified for these receptors. Source material: blood. The receptors derive from a girl under 18 with multiple sclerosis.

This clonotype has at least ten counts. The V and J genes are TRBV20-1 and TRBJ2-7; D gene ambiguous. This CDR3 has 13 residues. Trimming took off 3 bases at V and 2 bases at J, with 11 bases between the two ends. Germline-derived CDR1 and CDR2 are DFQATT and SNEGSKA (reference sequence). This CDR3 reads CSARAAFPYEQYF. The DNA of the CDR3 is TGCAGTGCTAGGGCAGCGTTCCCCTACGAGCAGTACTTC.

This clonotype was observed many times. For the CDR3, the DNA is TGTGCCAGCAGCCACACTAGCGGGGGTAGCACAGATACGCAGTATTTT. This codes for CASSHTSGGSTDTQYF. The J gene is TRBJ2-3, the V gene TRBV7-3, with TRBD2 matching over 11 bases. Unmatched junction bases numbered 4, after V lost 5 bases and J lost 0 bases. This CDR3 has 16 amino acids. The V gene's germline CDR1 is SGHTA and CDR2 FQGTGA.

Concerning this clonotype itself: This clone may be a read error of a much larger clone one base away. The chain uses TRBV5-1 and TRBJ2-5; D gene ambiguous. V gave up 0 bases and J gave up 0 bases, with 3 bases separating them. The CDR3 covers 13 residues. Germline assignment: CDR1 SGHRS and CDR2 YFSETQ. The CDR3 DNA reads as TGCGCCAGCAGCTTGGCCGACCAAGAGACCCAGTACTTC. Its translation: CASSLADQETQYF.

There are many counts of this clonotype. The chain links TRBV5-6 to TRBJ1-2, with D hard to call. CDR1 is SGHDT, CDR2 YYEEEE, per germline. The V end lost 2 bases, the J end lost 4 bases, and 15 bases lay between the germline ends. The CDR3 totals 15 residues. DNA of the CDR3: TGTGCCAGCAGCTTCGGCACCTTCGGAGCCTATGGCTACACCTTC. This translates into CASSFGTFGAYGYTF.

The V call is TRBV5-1, the J call TRBJ2-3; 9 nucleotides align to TRBD2. V lost 4 bases to trimming and J lost 4 bases; unmatched junction nucleotides: 7. From germline, CDR1 is SGHRS and CDR2 YFSETQ. The CDR3 is 15 residues long. CDR3 sequence reads: CASSNLAGGPDTQYF. Written as DNA, the CDR3 is TGCGCCAGCAGCAACCTGGCGGGGGGGCCAGATACGCAGTATTTT.

By sample share, this clonotype is medium-sized. This sequence joins TRBV20-1 and TRBJ2-7, with 14 positions matching TRBD2. This CDR3 has 18 residues. With 0 bases clipped from V and 4 bases from J, the junction kept 11 bases outside the gene matches. In germline, CDR1 is DFQATT, CDR2 SNEGSKA (reference sequence). CDR3: CSARDLGLAGVLSYEQYF. In DNA form, the CDR3 reads TGCAGTGCTAGAGATCTGGGACTAGCGGGAGTTTTATCGTACGAGCAGTACTTC.

The rearrangement joins TRBV4-1 to TRBJ1-1; D is undetermined. V lost 0 bases and J 1 base, leaving 9 bases between the germline ends. Looked up from germline, CDR1 is MGHRA and CDR2 is YSYEKL. This CDR3 comprises 15 residues. This CDR3 is CASSQESAENTEAFF. The CDR3 coding sequence is TGCGCCAGCAGCCAAGAATCGGCGGAGAACACTGAAGCTTTCTTT.

A note on this clonotype: A much larger clone differs by one base, so this may be a read error. The CDR3 bases are TGTGCCAGCAGCTTGGGACAGGGTTACCCCTACGAGCAGTACTTC. Translated, it gives CASSLGQGYPYEQYF. This rearrangement joins TRBV11-1 to TRBJ2-7, with 9 bases identical to TRBD1. Trimming removed 3 bases from V and 2 bases from J; junction bases left unmatched: 5. Germline lookup yields CDR1 SGHAT and CDR2 FQDESV (reference sequence). This CDR3 region has 15 residues.

This clonotype was seen a few times. This chain joins TRBV4-1 and TRBJ1-5, with a weak D call TRBD1 (5 bases). The CDR3 covers 15 residues. CDR1 and CDR2 from the germline V gene are MGHRA and YSYEKL. Trimming left V 0 bases short and J 7 bases short, with 13 bases between. Written as DNA, the CDR3 is TGCGCCAGCAGCCAAGATCCAGGGACTGACCAGCCCCAGCATTTT. Translating gives CASSQDPGTDQPQHF.

This rearrangement joins TRBV7-3 to TRBJ2-1, with 15 positions matching TRBD2. Germline loops: CDR1 SGHTA, CDR2 FQGTGA. This CDR3 has 17 amino acids. The trim removed 0 bases at V and 9 bases at J, leaving 6 bases unmatched. Here the CDR3 reads CASSLTGGTSGGSEQFF. CDR3 in DNA: TGTGCCAGCAGCTTAACTGGGGGGACTAGCGGGGGGAGTGAGCAGTTCTTC.

The rearrangement uses TRBV5-6 and TRBJ2-7; D unresolved. From germline, CDR1 is SGHDT and CDR2 YYEEEE. Trimming took 4 bases from V and 6 from J, leaving 14 bases between them. This CDR3 region has 13 residues. The CDR3 DNA sequence: TGTGCCAGCAGCCCGGCAAGCAGGTTCGAGCAGTACTTC. Translation gives CASSPASRFEQYF.

This clonotype has more than one count but fewer than ten. V and J are TRBV4-1 and TRBJ1-2; D gene unclear. This CDR3 contains 15 residues. Germline V gene lookup returns CDR1 MGHRA and CDR2 YSYEKL. The V end was cut by 1 base, the J end by 4 bases, with 13 bases between. For the CDR3, the DNA is TGCGCCAGCAGCCAAGCGGCGGGGTTGGGCTATGGCTACACCTTC. Translation: CASSQAAGLGYGYTF.

At least ten counts were recorded for this clonotype. This chain joins TRBV12-3 or TRBV12-4 and TRBJ1-3, with 7 nucleotides matching TRBD1. The CDR3 loop spans 15 amino acids. Losses at the gene ends were 5 bases for V and 0 bases for J; bases not matched to a gene: 4. In nucleotides, the CDR3 is TGTGCCAGCAGTAAGACAGGGCACTCTGGAAACACCATATATTTT. This encodes CASSKTGHSGNTIYF.

This clonotype occurred a few times. The junction departs from germline at one end; a sequencing error may be responsible. The gene calls are TRBV6-1 and TRBJ2-6; 9 bases are shared with TRBD1. This CDR3 is 19 amino acids long. Germline-derived CDR1 and CDR2 are MNHNS and SASEGT. The CDR3 reads CACRKTGTGTLSGANVLTF. CDR3 bases: TGTGCCTGCAGAAAGACCGGGACAGGGACCCTCTCTGGGGCCAACGTCCTGACTTTC.

This clonotype was counted only a few times. The chain couples TRBV30 to TRBJ1-2; D is ambiguous. Deletions cut 7 bases from V and 5 bases from J, with 14 bases between. The CDR3 extends over 12 amino acids. The germline gives CDR1 GTSNPN, CDR2 SVGIG (reference sequence). CDR3 loop: CAYKLMGYGYTF. The CDR3 nucleotides read TGTGCCTACAAATTAATGGGGTATGGCTACACCTTC.

The rearrangement joins TRBV15 to TRBJ2-7, with TRBD2 matching over 14 bases. In germline, CDR1 is LNHNV, CDR2 YYDKDF (reference sequence). CDR3 length: 15 residues. Germline trimming cut 3 bases from V and 10 bases from J; bases unmatched to any gene: 8. CDR3 in DNA: TGTGCCACCAGCAGGGCGGGACTAGCGGGAGTGGCCCAGTACTTC. This codes for CATSRAGLAGVAQYF.

This clonotype was seen many times. The rearrangement links TRBV5-5 to TRBJ2-1; either TRBD1 or TRBD2 may fit D (5 bases each). The length of the CDR3 is 14 residues. Germline V lookup: CDR1 SGHKS, CDR2 YYEKEE (reference sequence). With 3 bases removed from V and 4 bases from J, the gap between germline ends came to 11 bases. CDR3 protein: CASSSGRVYNEQFF. The CDR3 DNA is TGTGCCAGCAGCTCGGGACGGGTATACAATGAGCAGTTCTTC.

This clonotype has more than one count but fewer than ten. The genes are TRBV29-1 and TRBJ2-3, with 7 positions matching TRBD1. Per the germline V gene, CDR1 is SQVTM and CDR2 is ANQGSEA. The CDR3 loop spans 15 amino acids. The trim removed 0 bases at V and 5 bases at J, leaving 8 bases unmatched. CDR3 bases: TGCAGCGTTGAAGATACGGGACAGTCGATAGATACGCAGTATTTT. Protein sequence: CSVEDTGQSIDTQYF.

Written as DNA, the CDR3 is TGTGCCAGCAGAAGGGACAGGGGGCGAAATCAGCCCCAGCATTTT. Encoded protein: CASRRDRGRNQPQHF. J is TRBJ1-5 and V is TRBV6-5, with 12 positions matching TRBD1. Trimming removed 6 bases from V and 4 bases from J; junction bases left unmatched: 4. Germline V gives CDR1 MNHEY, CDR2 SVGAGI. The CDR3 is made up of 15 amino acids.

The V call is TRBV20-1, the J call TRBJ2-3, with 10 nucleotides matching TRBD2. The germline CDR1 and CDR2 sequences are DFQATT and SNEGSKA (reference sequence). CDR3 size: 15 residues. Trimming cost V 4 bases and J 4 bases; bases outside gene matches: 8. The CDR3, as DNA: TGCAGTGCTACACCGGGACTAGCGTTCTCAGATACGCAGTATTTT. Its translation is CSATPGLAFSDTQYF.

This clonotype turned up a few times. The rearrangement joins TRBV5-1 to TRBJ2-7; D perhaps matches TRBD2 (6 bases). V was pared by 0 bases and J by 3 bases, with 16 bases between. The CDR3 has 16 amino acids. Germline values: CDR1 SGHRS, CDR2 YFSETQ. The CDR3 protein is CASSLVGRQGGYEQYF. CDR3 DNA sequence: TGCGCCAGCAGCTTGGTAGGCCGGCAGGGAGGCTACGAGCAGTACTTC.

This clonotype came up a few times. The J gene is TRBJ2-1, the V gene TRBV4-1; D is possibly TRBD2 (5 bases). Trimming stripped 1 base from V and 4 bases from J, with 14 bases between. Germline CDR1 MGHRA, CDR2 YSYEKL. The CDR3 is 16 amino acids. The CDR3 DNA reads TGCGCCAGCAGCCAAGTGACTGGCGGGTCATACAATGAGCAGTTCTTC. It specifies CASSQVTGGSYNEQFF.